This T cell receptor beta chain was found in a study of T-cell reconstitution after alpha-beta-depleted transplantation in children listed by TCRdb under 2016. Broadly, across the study: T-cell immune reconstitution after TCRalphabeta/CD19-depleted allogeneic hematopoietic cell transplantation in children was quantitatively tracked in the study by means of TCR repertoire profiling.

The library was obtained by PCR. TCRdb shows the sequencer as Illumina HiSeq 2500. TCR libraries were prepared with molecular barcoding, using unique molecular identifiers to normalize TCRbeta repertoire quantification. TCRdb reprocessed the public reads (quality trimming at Q25 with fastp, clone calling with MiXCR) and kept in-frame beta chains. Records with the same CDR3 protein are collapsed into one entry carrying the most frequent genes and DNA. The sample contains nearly 9,500 distinct CDR3 sequences, approximately 15% of them found a single time. The biggest ten clones account for 53% of the sample. Sample time point, as interpreted from the label and publication: day 60 (about 2 months) after transplantation. The treatment or condition label corresponds to: allogeneic hematopoietic cell transplantation with graft depleted of TCRalphabeta T cells and CD19 B cells. The children who served as transplant recipients had been given grafts of TCRalphabeta/CD19-depleted allogeneic hematopoietic cells.

V and J lose 2 bases and 9 bases, and a span of 13 bases separates them. The CDR3 covers 13 residues, taking in both the cysteine and the phenylalanine. The sequence is cut down to CDR3 DNA, 39 bases in frame from base 1. From a lookup of the germline V gene, CDR1 and CDR2 are SGHAT and FQNNGV. The full study reports these points: In some patients, the high TCRbeta diversity seen at day 60 was put down to recipient T cells and intrathymic progenitors that had survived conditioning. Hyperexpanded clone frequencies declined over subsequent months; after one year, T-cell counts and TCRbeta diversity were mostly attributed to newly produced T cells. Apparently early alphabetaT-cell count recovery about two months after transplant reportedly relied on only several hundred rapidly expanded clones derived from non-depleted graft cells.

Ten or more counts support this clonotype. Its antigen has not been determined. No per-base quality is available; no much larger clone lies one base away. This clonotype was obtained from a male patient younger than 18 who had a stem cell transplant for acute lymphoblastic leukemia, so the T cells may come from the graft donor. The V gene is TRBV11-2 and the J gene is TRBJ1-1, with no reliable assignment of the D segment. Here the sequenced sample was PBMCs, mostly from graft donor cells, taken 60 days after TCRalphabeta/CD19-depleted stem cell transplant. The nucleotide sequence reads as follows: TGTGCCAGCAGCTTAACGGCACTGATGAAAGCTTTCTTT. This translates into CASSLTALMKAFF.